A single sample is the source of the 10 T cell receptor beta chains below, sequenced in a study of pediatric ulcerative colitis. During colonoscopy, one to two rectal pinch biopsies were collected. Sequencing used immunoSEQ multiplex PCR; TCRdb keeps in-frame clones, though not all of them. The sample includes about 35,000 clones, roughly 81% of them seen just once. The sequenced sample was gut tissue. These receptors were obtained from a boy aged 10-17 years with mild ulcerative colitis.

This chain's CDR3 is CASSPLGGRKETQYF. The CDR3 region has the DNA TGTGCCAGCTCACCCCTTGGGGGGAGGAAAGAGACCCAGTACTTC. V gene TRBV18 combines with J gene TRBJ2-5; tentative D call: TRBD2 (6 bases). Trimming removed 3 bases from V and 3 bases from J, with 14 bases in between. The CDR3 sequence is 15 residues long. Germline V gives CDR1 KGHSH, CDR2 LQKENI. Supplemented by reference TRBV18 and TRBJ2-5, the full variable domain reads NAGVMQNPRHLVRRRGQEARLRCSPMKGHSHVYWYRQLPEEGLKFMVYLQKENIIDESGMPKERFSAEFPKEGPSILRIQQVVRGDSAAYFCASSPLGGRKETQYFGPGTRLLVL.

This clone was observed a handful of times. This chain joins TRBV30 and TRBJ1-2; unclear D gene. V lost 1 base and J lost 7, with 16 bases in between. The germline V gene encodes CDR1 GTSNPN and CDR2 SVGIG (reference sequence). The CDR3 loop spans 14 amino acids. DNA for the CDR3: TGTGCCTGGAGTGGCCCCGGTGGGCGGAGTGGCTACACCTTC. Amino acids: CAWSGPGGRSGYTF.

V usage is TRBV19 and J usage is TRBJ1-2; D not resolved. CDR1 and CDR2 (germline): LNHDA, SQIVND (reference sequence). The CDR3 runs 14 residues. With 4 bases removed from V and 3 bases from J, the gap between germline ends came to 12 bases. The CDR3 spells CASSNAWGDYGYTF. Here the CDR3 DNA reads TGTGCCAGTAGTAACGCGTGGGGAGACTATGGCTACACCTTC.

A few counts support this clone. This chain links TRBV5-8 with TRBJ1-5; 7 bases are a match to TRBD1. The ends lost 4 bases at V and 6 bases at J; junction bases unmatched: 10. CDR1 is SGHTS, CDR2 YDEGEE, per germline. This CDR3 has 15 residues. This CDR3 is CASSMPKQGGQPQHF. The CDR3 DNA reads TGTGCCAGCAGCATGCCTAAGCAGGGGGGTCAGCCCCAGCATTTT. The full variable domain, in which reference TRBV5-8 and TRBJ1-5 provide the parts outside the CDR3, is EAGVTQSPTHLIKTRGQQATLRCSPISGHTSVYWYQQALGLGLQFLLWYDEGEERNRGNFPPRFSGRQFPNYSSELNVNALELEDSALYLCASSMPKQGGQPQHFGDGTRLSIL.

The chain employs TRBV9 and TRBJ2-2, with TRBD1 matching 10 bases. This CDR3 has 15 amino acids. J gave up 6 bases and V 8 bases, and 10 bases lay outside the gene matches. Per germline, CDR1 SGDLS and CDR2 YYNGEE. CDR3 DNA: TGTGCCAGAAGATTGGGACAGGGGATCCCCGGGGAGCTGTTTTTT. Its protein is CARRLGQGIPGELFF.

This chain uses TRBV7-9 with TRBJ2-3; D remains ambiguous. The V and J ends lost 3 bases and 1 base respectively, with 2 bases between them. CDR1 and CDR2 from the germline V gene are SEHNR and FQNEAQ (reference sequence). The CDR3 totals 12 residues. CDR3: CASSFGTDTQYF. DNA for the CDR3: TGTGCCAGCAGCTTCGGCACAGATACGCAGTATTTT.

V and J are TRBV2 and TRBJ2-7; D ambiguous. This CDR3 spans 16 amino acids. In germline, CDR1 is SNHLY, CDR2 FYNNEI. Trimming took off 3 bases at V and 5 bases at J, with 20 bases between the two ends. The DNA of the CDR3 is TGTGCCAGCAGTGATATCGTCCCCGGCAGGTCCCACGAGCAGTACTTC. Translation gives CASSDIVPGRSHEQYF.

V is TRBV9 and J is TRBJ1-4; no clear D. The CDR3 runs to 19 residues. CDR1 SGDLS and CDR2 YYNGEE come from the germline V gene. V lost 0 bases and J 0 bases, leaving 18 bases between the germline ends. For the CDR3, the DNA is TGTGCCAGCAGCGTAGAGGCCTCGTTGGAGAACCCAACTAATGAAAAACTGTTTTTT. This gives the protein CASSVEASLENPTNEKLFF.

This clone was found once. The chain's CDR3 is CASSFDQETQYF. In DNA form, the CDR3 reads TGCGCCAGCAGCTTCGATCAAGAGACCCAGTACTTC. The chain joins TRBV5-1 to TRBJ2-5; D is uncertain. Germline V gene sequence: CDR1 SGHRS, CDR2 YFSETQ. There are 12 residues in the CDR3. Trimming shortened V by 2 bases and J by 2 bases, and 4 bases separated the two germline ends.

The chain has TRBV6-5 and TRBJ1-2, with D possibly matching TRBD1 (6 bases). The V and J ends lost 4 bases and 4 bases respectively, with 16 bases between them. The CDR3 length is 15 residues. Per the germline V gene, CDR1 is MNHEY and CDR2 is SVGAGI. In DNA form, the CDR3 reads TGTGCCAGCAGTTCCCGGGGGGGGCCGCTCTATGGCTACACCTTC. Protein product: CASSSRGGPLYGYTF.